The 22 T cell receptor beta chains presented below share a single source sample, sequenced in a study of identical twins. TCRdb analysed the 5' RACE reads with MiXCR anew, one entry per CDR3 protein. The table shows about 220,000 distinct CDR3 sequences, with 7.5% occurring only once. This sample was also put to use in a study of yellow fever vaccine responses in identical twins.

The sample comprised memory (CD45RO+) T cells sorted from blood. The receptors derive from a woman aged 18-30 years in good health.

This clonotype came up many times. The J gene is TRBJ1-2, the V gene TRBV29-1; tentatively, D is TRBD1 (5 bases). V lost 6 bases and J 6 bases, leaving 14 bases between the germline ends. This CDR3 comprises 12 residues. Germline CDR1 SQVTM, CDR2 ANQGSEA. This CDR3 is CSVGTAMHGYTF. The CDR3 DNA follows: TGCAGCGTGGGGACCGCTATGCATGGCTACACCTTC.

J is TRBJ2-7 and V is TRBV13; the D call may be TRBD1 or TRBD2 (5 bases each). V lost 2 bases and J lost 12, with 23 bases in between. The CDR3 totals 15 residues. Germline CDR1 and CDR2: PRHDT and FYEKMQ (reference sequence). This chain's CDR3 is CASSLSTAVLPARYF. The CDR3 region has the DNA TGTGCCAGCAGCTTATCGACAGCGGTTCTCCCGGCGCGGTACTTC.

This clonotype was seen many times. This sequence joins TRBV14 and TRBJ1-4; D uncertain. Germline V gene data show CDR1 as SGHDN and CDR2 as FVKESK. The CDR3 is 16 amino acids. Trimming took 3 bases from V and 5 from J, leaving 16 bases between them. The CDR3 nucleotides are TGTGCCAGCAGCCAGATTTCAGCCGCACCAAATGAAAAACTGTTTTTT. Encoded protein: CASSQISAAPNEKLFF.

The chain links TRBV7-3 to TRBJ2-1, with 7 bases identical to TRBD1. Losses at the gene ends were 3 bases for V and 5 bases for J; bases not matched to a gene: 4. The CDR3 is 14 amino acids. Germline CDR1 and CDR2: SGHTA and FQGTGA. The CDR3 is CASSLDRTDNEQFF. DNA for the CDR3: TGTGCCAGCAGCTTGGACAGGACAGACAATGAGCAGTTCTTC. The whole variable domain, filled in from reference TRBV7-3 and TRBJ2-1, reads GAGVSQTPSNKVTEKGKYVELRCDPISGHTALYWYRQSLGQGPEFLIYFQGTGAADDSGLPNDRFFAVRPEGSVSTLKIQRTERGDSAVYLCASSLDRTDNEQFFGPGTRLTVL.

Comment on this clonotype: A much bigger clone sits one base away, suggesting this may be a read error. This chain joins TRBV11-2 and TRBJ2-3, with 7 bases fitting TRBD2. CDR3 length: 14 residues. Unmatched junction bases numbered 9, after V lost 7 bases and J lost 5 bases. Germline V gene data show CDR1 as SGHAT and CDR2 as FQNNGV. The chain's CDR3 is CASIQRTSLDTQYF. The CDR3 DNA reads TGTGCCAGCATCCAACGGACTAGTTTAGATACGCAGTATTTT.

V and J are TRBV3-1 and TRBJ2-7, with D perhaps TRBD2 (6 bases). Germline loops: CDR1 LGHDT, CDR2 YNNKEL (reference sequence). V was clipped by 6 bases and J by 6 bases, with 18 bases between them. This CDR3 spans 14 amino acids. The CDR3 reads CASSPGTPMSEQYF. CDR3 nucleotides: TGTGCCAGCAGTCCCGGGACTCCAATGTCCGAGCAGTACTTC.

The J gene is TRBJ2-1, the V gene TRBV27, with D unresolved. Germline V gene lookup returns CDR1 MNHEY and CDR2 SMNVEV (reference sequence). Trimming cost V 2 bases and J 7 bases, with 18 bases left between them. The CDR3 totals 16 residues. This CDR3 is CASSLRSAGLWNEQFF. The CDR3 nucleotides read TGTGCCAGCAGTTTAAGAAGTGCAGGCCTCTGGAATGAGCAGTTCTTC.

This clonotype was detected a few times. The chain uses TRBV20-1 and TRBJ2-1; 8 nucleotides match TRBD2. Germline trimming cut 5 bases from V and 6 bases from J; bases unmatched to any gene: 15. The CDR3 contains 16 residues. CDR1 is DFQATT and CDR2 is SNEGSKA in the germline V gene (reference sequence). In DNA form, the CDR3 reads TGCAGTGCTTGGTCTCCCGGGACTAGTAAAAGCAATGAGCAGTTCTTC. Amino acid sequence: CSAWSPGTSKSNEQFF.

Many counts were recorded for this clonotype. The chain combines TRBV5-6 with TRBJ1-2; no firm D call. Per germline, CDR1 SGHDT and CDR2 YYEEEE. The CDR3 loop spans 15 amino acids. Trimming took 6 bases from V and 7 from J, leaving 22 bases between them. CDR3 bases: TGTGCCAGCACCACTATCGTTAAGGGTTCAGCTGGCTACACCTTC. This translates into CASTTIVKGSAGYTF.

This chain links TRBV6-2 or TRBV6-3 with TRBJ2-6, with 7 bases matching TRBD1. V gave up 8 bases and J gave up 0 bases; unmatched junction bases: 10. This CDR3 contains 17 residues. Germline CDR1 is MNHEY and CDR2 is SVGEGT. CDR3: CASATGQMSSGANVLTF. The CDR3, as DNA: TGTGCCAGCGCCACGGGACAGATGAGCTCTGGGGCCAACGTCCTGACTTTC.

The chain couples TRBV13 to TRBJ2-2; a possible D gene is TRBD2 (5 bases). The CDR3 has 14 amino acids. CDR1 PRHDT and CDR2 FYEKMQ come from the germline V gene (reference sequence). V was clipped by 5 bases and J by 6 bases, with 13 bases between them. The CDR3 here is CASSPQPRAGELFF. The CDR3 DNA follows: TGTGCCAGCAGCCCCCAACCGAGGGCCGGGGAGCTGTTTTTT.

This clonotype occurred a few times. V is TRBV9 and J is TRBJ1-6, with D perhaps matching TRBD1 (5 bases). V shed 5 bases and J shed 10 bases, with 16 bases lying between them. The CDR3 extends over 14 amino acids. Germline values: CDR1 SGDLS, CDR2 YYNGEE. CDR3 bases: TGTGCCAGCAGTCCACGGGGAGGGGACTCACCCCTCCACTTT. Its protein product is CASSPRGGDSPLHF.

Worth noting for this clonotype: Just one base apart from a much larger clone, this may be a read error. Given the absence of the conserved phenylalanine or tryptophan at the CDR3 end, a read error is likely. V gene TRBV18 combines with J gene TRBJ2-7, with D perhaps matching TRBD1 (6 bases). Per germline, CDR1 KGHSH and CDR2 LQKENI. V was pared by 5 bases and J by 0 bases, with 11 bases between. This CDR3 has 14 amino acids. The CDR3 reads CASSSTGSSYEQYL. In nucleotides, the CDR3 is TGTGCCAGCTCATCCACAGGGAGCTCCTACGAGCAGTACTTA.

This clonotype was detected many times. This chain uses TRBV7-6 with TRBJ2-1, with a possible D match to TRBD1 (6 bases). Germline-derived CDR1 and CDR2 are SGHVS and FNYEAQ. V was cut by 2 bases and J by 10 bases, with 18 bases left in between. This CDR3 has 15 residues. The CDR3 DNA follows: TGTGCCAGCAGCTTATTTCCACAGGGAGTTCGGGAGCAGTTCTTC. This encodes CASSLFPQGVREQFF.

Many counts were recorded for this clonotype. The chain couples TRBV6-5 to TRBJ1-5; D is possibly TRBD1 (5 bases). The CDR3 sequence is 14 residues long. V dropped 0 bases and J dropped 6 bases, with 9 bases sitting between them. Per germline, CDR1 MNHEY and CDR2 SVGAGI. CDR3 loop: CASSYSRDGQPQHF. The CDR3 DNA reads TGTGCCAGCAGTTACTCAAGGGACGGTCAGCCCCAGCATTTT.

The rearrangement uses TRBV29-1 and TRBJ2-3; possibly TRBD1 for D (6 bases). The CDR3 covers 15 residues. CDR1 SQVTM and CDR2 ANQGSEA come from the germline V gene. V was shortened by 6 bases and J by 6 bases, with 22 bases between the two germline ends. For the CDR3, the DNA is TGCAGCGTGGGGGTGGGGGCAGGGCTCAGGGATACGCAGTATTTT. As protein: CSVGVGAGLRDTQYF.

This clonotype was recorded at least ten times. The gene calls are TRBV2 and TRBJ2-3; TRBD2 aligns across 13 bases. V lost 10 bases to trimming and J lost 1 base; unmatched junction nucleotides: 8. The V gene's germline CDR1 is SNHLY and CDR2 FYNNEI. This CDR3 contains 16 residues. Here the CDR3 reads CAKGLAGPPGTDTQYF. DNA of the CDR3: TGTGCCAAGGGACTAGCGGGGCCCCCGGGCACAGATACGCAGTATTTT.

This clonotype was picked up a small number of times. This chain joins TRBV10-3 and TRBJ2-5; D call uncertain. Trimming left V 4 bases short and J 1 base short, with 13 bases between. Germline V gene data show CDR1 as ENHRY and CDR2 as SYGVKD. The CDR3 is 15 residues long. The CDR3 region has the DNA TGTGCCATCAGTGGCCAGACGGAGCCCCAAGAGACCCAGTACTTC. This encodes CAISGQTEPQETQYF.

This clonotype was recorded at least ten times. The genes are TRBV4-1 and TRBJ2-7; 8 bases fit TRBD2. Looked up from germline, CDR1 is MGHRA and CDR2 is YSYEKL. With 0 bases clipped from V and 2 bases from J, the junction kept 3 bases outside the gene matches. This CDR3 contains 15 residues. In DNA, the CDR3 is TGCGCCAGCAGCCAAGAGGGAGCGGGGGCCTACGAGCAGTACTTC. This codes for CASSQEGAGAYEQYF.

This clonotype was seen ten or more times. The rearrangement uses TRBV20-1 and TRBJ2-7, with TRBD2 matching over 10 bases. The length of the CDR3 is 16 residues. Germline CDR1 is DFQATT and CDR2 is SNEGSKA (reference sequence). After removal of 5 bases from V and 0 bases from J, the junction contained 10 bases not matched to a gene. The CDR3, as DNA: TGCAGTGCTCGCCCGCCTACTAGCGGGGACTCCTACGAGCAGTACTTC. It codes for CSARPPTSGDSYEQYF.

The chain couples TRBV24-1 to TRBJ2-3, with a tentative D call TRBD1 (6 bases). Germline values: CDR1 KGHDR, CDR2 SFDVKD. Deletions cut 0 bases from V and 0 bases from J, with 15 bases between. The CDR3 is 18 residues long. Here the CDR3 reads CATSDLKSAGASTDTQYF. The CDR3 DNA reads TGTGCCACCAGTGATTTGAAGTCGGCAGGGGCTAGCACAGATACGCAGTATTTT.

This clonotype occurred a few times. Written as DNA, the CDR3 is TGTGCCACCAGCATCGGACGGCTAAATTCACCCCTCCACTTT. It specifies CATSIGRLNSPLHF. J is TRBJ1-6 and V is TRBV15; D not certain. Germline CDR1 LNHNV, CDR2 YYDKDF (reference sequence). The length of the CDR3 is 14 residues. V lost 4 bases and J lost 7, with 11 bases in between.